This TCR beta chain derives from a study of cytomegalovirus exposure and HLA in healthy donors. In the PCR, 60 Vbeta and 13 Jbeta primers were used. Sequencing used immunoSEQ multiplex PCR; TCRdb keeps in-frame clones, though not all of them. The data contain under 150,000 clones, about 73% of them singletons. CDR3 length: 18 residues. The trim removed 4 bases at V and 6 bases at J, leaving 18 bases unmatched. The germline V gene encodes CDR1 MRHNA and CDR2 SNTAGT. This chain joins TRBV6-4 and TRBJ2-3; TRBD2 matches at 8 bases. The clonotype originates from a woman aged 30 to 39 in good health and CMV-seropositive. Sequencing was done on a sample of PBMCs. CDR3: CASSGVSERGRPEDTQYF. In nucleotides, the CDR3 is TGTGCCAGCAGTGGGGTGTCCGAGCGGGGGCGCCCCGAGGATACGCAGTATTTT.